Shown below are 14 T cell receptor beta chains from a single sample sequenced in a study of blood T cell repertoires in COVID-19. Repertoires were generated with immunoSEQ multiplex PCR, while TCRdb's copy carries only in-frame clones and drops some. The table includes under 300,000 clones, about 68% detected once. Specimen: peripheral blood. Receptors originate from a woman aged 80 or older with acute or convalescent COVID-19.

This chain uses TRBV1 with TRBJ1-3; whether TRBD1, the table's D call, matches the DNA was not checked. TRBV1 represents a pseudogene. CDR3 size: 15 residues. The CDR3 protein is CTSSQVRGAGNTIYF. CDR3 nucleotides: TGCACCAGCAGCCAAGTCAGGGGGGCGGGAAACACCATATATTTT.

This clone was seen only a few times. The chain joins TRBV7-2 to TRBJ2-7; weak D call: TRBD2 (5 bases). The CDR3 is made up of 14 amino acids. Trimming shortened V by 2 bases and J by 0 bases, and 8 bases separated the two germline ends. Looked up from germline, CDR1 is SGHTA and CDR2 is FQGNSA. Written as DNA, the CDR3 is TGTGCCAGCAGCTTAAACGGGATCTCCTACGAGCAGTACTTC. Protein: CASSLNGISYEQYF.

The rearrangement uses TRBV5-5 and TRBJ1-2, with D possibly matching TRBD1 (5 bases). The CDR3 loop spans 14 amino acids. With 4 bases removed from V and 7 bases from J, the gap between germline ends came to 17 bases. The germline gives CDR1 SGHKS, CDR2 YYEKEE (reference sequence). CDR3 coding DNA: TGTGCCAGCAGCCCCGACGGGGGTGGAGGTGGCTACACCTTC. Translated: CASSPDGGGGGYTF.

This clone has only one observation. A read error may explain this, as a much larger clone is one base away. Other DNA sequences of this sample code for an identical CDR3. The chain recombines TRBV5-1 with TRBJ2-3, with 9 bases lining up with TRBD2. The CDR3 runs 16 residues. The germline CDR1 and CDR2 sequences are SGHRS and YFSETQ. After removal of 0 bases from V and 5 bases from J, the junction contained 7 bases not matched to a gene. In nucleotides, the CDR3 is TGCGCCAGCAGCTTGGCGGGGCGGGGGGGCCGAGATACGCAGTATTTT. Protein sequence: CASSLAGRGGRDTQYF. The whole variable domain, filled in from reference TRBV5-1 and TRBJ2-3, reads KAGVTQTPRYLIKTRGQQVTLSCSPISGHRSVSWYQQTPGQGLQFLFEYFSETQRNKGNFPGRFSGRQFSNSRSEMNVSTLELGDSALYLCASSLAGRGGRDTQYFGPGTRLTVL.

The chain recombines TRBV5-6 with TRBJ1-1; D is possibly TRBD1 (5 bases). Per germline, CDR1 SGHDT and CDR2 YYEEEE. This CDR3 has 16 residues. Trimming removed 3 bases from V and 0 bases from J, with 15 bases in between. Here the CDR3 reads CASSYDRPLMNTEAFF. CDR3 nucleotide sequence: TGTGCCAGCAGCTACGACAGACCACTCATGAACACTGAAGCTTTCTTT.

This sequence joins TRBV27 and TRBJ1-6; a weak D match, TRBD1 (6 bases). The CDR3 runs 18 residues. CDR1 is MNHEY and CDR2 is SMNVEV in the germline V gene (reference sequence). V was trimmed by 5 bases and J by 9 bases, leaving 26 bases between them. This CDR3 reads CASSLRAGQTGSPSPLHF. The CDR3 DNA follows: TGTGCCAGCAGTCTCCGCGCTGGGCAGACAGGATCTCCTTCACCCCTCCACTTT.

The CDR3 DNA reads TGTGCCAGCAGTAACCCCCAACACCCCCCCTACGAGCAGTACTTC. This codes for CASSNPQHPPYEQYF. The rearrangement links TRBV6-5 to TRBJ2-7; D unresolved. Germline CDR1 and CDR2: MNHEY and SVGAGI. The CDR3 is 15 amino acids. The germline V and J ends were trimmed by 5 bases and 2 bases, with 16 bases remaining between them.

This chain uses TRBV12-3 or TRBV12-4 with TRBJ1-5; D gene ambiguous. The CDR3 loop spans 12 amino acids. V lost 7 bases to trimming and J lost 7 bases, with 11 bases between them. The CDR3 DNA sequence: TGTGCCAGCAATTCGAACAGCCAGCCCCAGCATTTT. It specifies CASNSNSQPQHF.

CDR3 coding DNA: TGTGCCAGCAGCCGGGACAGGATCAACTATGGCTACACCTTC. Its translation: CASSRDRINYGYTF. The chain carries TRBV6-5 and TRBJ1-2; 8 nucleotides agree with TRBD1. With 6 bases clipped from V and 2 bases from J, the junction kept 5 bases outside the gene matches. CDR1 is MNHEY and CDR2 is SVGAGI in the germline V gene. The length of the CDR3 is 14 residues.

This clone was seen a single time. This rearrangement joins TRBV13 to TRBJ2-5, with TRBD2 identical over 8 bases. The CDR3 is 17 amino acids. CDR1 and CDR2 (germline): PRHDT, FYEKMQ (reference sequence). V trimming: 5 bases; J trimming: 2 bases; junction bases outside the gene matches: 13. CDR3 sequence (DNA): TGTGCCAGCAGCCTATCCCAACCGGGACTAGTACAAGAGACCCAGTACTTC. Encoded protein: CASSLSQPGLVQETQYF.

This clone was detected ten times or more. V is TRBV4-1 and J is TRBJ1-2; D uncertain. In germline, CDR1 is MGHRA, CDR2 YSYEKL. This CDR3 spans 10 amino acids. Trimming took off 0 bases at V and 13 bases at J, with 6 bases between the two ends. CDR3 coding DNA: TGCGCCAGCAGCCAAGAGAGGAGCACCTTC. Translated: CASSQERSTF.

Details on this clone: Other DNA sequences in the same sample also yield this CDR3. This chain joins TRBV5-1 and TRBJ1-1, with 8 bases identical to TRBD1. The CDR3 is made up of 15 amino acids. Germline values: CDR1 SGHRS, CDR2 YFSETQ. Trimming removed 4 bases from V and 0 bases from J; junction bases left unmatched: 5. Here the CDR3 DNA reads TGCGCCAGCAGCCCCTGGACAGGGATGAACACTGAAGCTTTCTTT. It is translated as CASSPWTGMNTEAFF.

Only a few counts were recorded for this clone. The chain combines TRBV12-3 or TRBV12-4 with TRBJ1-2; D might be TRBD1 (5 bases). V was cut by 2 bases and J by 7 bases, with 11 bases left in between. The CDR3 runs to 13 residues. CDR3 sequence: CASSLKQGSGYTF. The CDR3 bases are TGTGCCAGCAGTTTAAAGCAGGGATCTGGCTACACCTTC.

This clone was picked up one time. The chain joins TRBV28 to TRBJ2-1; 8 bases match TRBD2. V gave up 3 bases and J gave up 10 bases; unmatched junction bases: 17. Germline CDR1 MDHEN, CDR2 SYDVKM. This CDR3 comprises 17 residues. CDR3 amino acids: CASSFLTAGVAKGEQFF. The CDR3 bases are TGTGCCAGCAGTTTTTTGACAGCGGGGGTTGCGAAGGGGGAGCAGTTCTTC.